This T cell receptor (beta chain) was profiled in a study of identical twins. TCRdb called the 5' RACE reads again in MiXCR, with one record for every CDR3 protein. This sample has 300,000 to 400,000 distinct CDR3 sequences; approximately 13% occur once, and the top ten carry approximately 7.6%. The sample was also linked to a second study, of yellow fever vaccine responses in identical twins.

The sequencing sample was made of CD8+ T cells sorted from blood. This TCR derives from a young woman in good health.

CDR3 bases: TGTGCCAGCAATCGGGGACACTTAAACACTGAAGCTTTCTTT. This gives the protein CASNRGHLNTEAFF. The gene calls are TRBV6-2 or TRBV6-3 and TRBJ1-1; D possibly corresponds to TRBD1 (6 bases). Trimming took off 7 bases at V and 2 bases at J, with 14 bases between the two ends. Germline V gives CDR1 MNHEY, CDR2 SVGEGT. The CDR3 has 14 amino acids.